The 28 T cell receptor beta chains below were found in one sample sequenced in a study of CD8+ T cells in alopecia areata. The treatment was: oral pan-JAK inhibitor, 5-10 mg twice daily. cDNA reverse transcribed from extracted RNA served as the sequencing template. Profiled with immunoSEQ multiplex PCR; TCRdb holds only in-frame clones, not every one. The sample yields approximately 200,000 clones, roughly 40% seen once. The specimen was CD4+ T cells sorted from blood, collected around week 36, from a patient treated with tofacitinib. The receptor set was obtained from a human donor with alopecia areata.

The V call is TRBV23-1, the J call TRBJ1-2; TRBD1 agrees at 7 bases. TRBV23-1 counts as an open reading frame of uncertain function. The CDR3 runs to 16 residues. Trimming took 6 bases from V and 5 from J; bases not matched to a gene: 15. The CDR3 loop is CASSRPPPGQHYGYTF. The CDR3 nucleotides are TGCGCCAGCAGCCGCCCACCGCCGGGACAGCATTATGGCTACACCTTC.

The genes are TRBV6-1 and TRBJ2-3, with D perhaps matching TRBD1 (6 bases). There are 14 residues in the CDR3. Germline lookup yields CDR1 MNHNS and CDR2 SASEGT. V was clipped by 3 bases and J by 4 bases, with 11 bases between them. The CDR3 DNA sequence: TGTGCCAGCAGTGACCAACAGGGCTCAGATACGCAGTATTTT. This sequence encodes CASSDQQGSDTQYF.

This CDR3 is CASSLPSSGRAQETQYF. CDR3 coding DNA: TGTGCCAGCAGCTTGCCTTCTAGCGGGAGGGCCCAAGAGACCCAGTACTTC. The V and J genes are TRBV5-8 and TRBJ2-5, with 12 nucleotides matching TRBD2. V lost 1 base and J lost 1; bases outside the gene matches: 5. Germline assignment: CDR1 SGHTS and CDR2 YDEGEE. The CDR3 length is 17 residues.

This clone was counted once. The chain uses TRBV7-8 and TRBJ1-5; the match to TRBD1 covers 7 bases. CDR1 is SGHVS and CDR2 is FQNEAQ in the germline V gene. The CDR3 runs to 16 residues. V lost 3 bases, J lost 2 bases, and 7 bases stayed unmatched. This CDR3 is CASSLLSDRGNQPQHF. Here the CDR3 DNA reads TGTGCCAGCAGCTTGTTGAGCGACAGGGGCAATCAGCCCCAGCATTTT.

As DNA, the CDR3 is TGTGCCAGCAGTACGGGAATAAGGACTAACTATGGCTACACCTTC. Translated: CASSTGIRTNYGYTF. The chain joins TRBV6-5 to TRBJ1-2; D remains unclear. V was shortened by 5 bases and J by 0 bases, with 13 bases between the two germline ends. CDR1 is MNHEY, CDR2 SVGAGI, per germline. This CDR3 is 15 amino acids long.

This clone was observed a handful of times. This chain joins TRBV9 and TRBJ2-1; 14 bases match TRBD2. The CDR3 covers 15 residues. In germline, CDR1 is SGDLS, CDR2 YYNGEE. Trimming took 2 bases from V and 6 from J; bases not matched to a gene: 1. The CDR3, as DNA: TGTGCCAGCAGCGTGACTAGCGGGAGGGTCAATGAGCAGTTCTTC. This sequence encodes CASSVTSGRVNEQFF.

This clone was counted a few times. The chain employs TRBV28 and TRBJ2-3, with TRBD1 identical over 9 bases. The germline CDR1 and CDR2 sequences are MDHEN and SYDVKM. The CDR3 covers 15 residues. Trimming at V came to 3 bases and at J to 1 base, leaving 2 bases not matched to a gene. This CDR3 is CASSFRTGGTDTQYF. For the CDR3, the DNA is TGTGCCAGCAGTTTCCGGACAGGGGGCACAGATACGCAGTATTTT.

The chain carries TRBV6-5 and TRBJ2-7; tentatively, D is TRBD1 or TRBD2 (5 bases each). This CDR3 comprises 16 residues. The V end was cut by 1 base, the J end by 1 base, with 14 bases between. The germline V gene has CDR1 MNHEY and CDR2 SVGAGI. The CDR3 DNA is TGTGCCAGCAGTTACTACCGAAAGGGACCGTCCTACGAGCAGTACTTC. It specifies CASSYYRKGPSYEQYF.

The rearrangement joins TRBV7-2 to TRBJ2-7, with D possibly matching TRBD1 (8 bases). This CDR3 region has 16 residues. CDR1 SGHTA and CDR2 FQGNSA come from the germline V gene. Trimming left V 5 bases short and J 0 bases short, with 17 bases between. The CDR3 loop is CASSRGGGQVSYEQYF. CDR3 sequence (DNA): TGTGCCAGCAGCCGAGGGGGGGGACAGGTCTCCTACGAGCAGTACTTC.

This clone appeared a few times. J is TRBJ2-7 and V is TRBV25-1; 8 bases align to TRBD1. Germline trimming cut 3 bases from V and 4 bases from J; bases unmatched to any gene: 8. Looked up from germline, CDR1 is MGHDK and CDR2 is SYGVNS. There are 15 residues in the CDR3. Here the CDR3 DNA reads TGTGCCAGCAGTGAGACTGGGACAGGAGAATACGAGCAGTACTTC. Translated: CASSETGTGEYEQYF.

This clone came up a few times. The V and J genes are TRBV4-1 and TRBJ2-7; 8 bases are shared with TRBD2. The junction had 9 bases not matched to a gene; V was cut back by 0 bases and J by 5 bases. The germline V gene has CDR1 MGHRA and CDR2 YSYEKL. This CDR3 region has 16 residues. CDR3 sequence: CASSQEPAGVVHEQYF. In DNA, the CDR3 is TGCGCCAGCAGCCAAGAACCAGCGGGAGTGGTCCACGAGCAGTACTTC.

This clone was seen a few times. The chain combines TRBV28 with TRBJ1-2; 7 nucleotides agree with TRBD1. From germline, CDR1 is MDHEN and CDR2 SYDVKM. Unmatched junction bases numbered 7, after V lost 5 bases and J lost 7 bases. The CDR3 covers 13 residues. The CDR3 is CASSGTGVGGYTF. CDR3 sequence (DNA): TGTGCCAGCAGTGGAACAGGGGTGGGTGGCTACACCTTC.

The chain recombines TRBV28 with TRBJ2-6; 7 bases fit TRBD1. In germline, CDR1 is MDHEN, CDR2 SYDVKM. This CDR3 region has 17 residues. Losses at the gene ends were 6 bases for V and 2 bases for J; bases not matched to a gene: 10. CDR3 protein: CASSLQGLRAGANVLTF. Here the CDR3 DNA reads TGTGCCAGCAGCCTACAGGGGTTAAGGGCTGGGGCCAACGTCCTGACTTTC.

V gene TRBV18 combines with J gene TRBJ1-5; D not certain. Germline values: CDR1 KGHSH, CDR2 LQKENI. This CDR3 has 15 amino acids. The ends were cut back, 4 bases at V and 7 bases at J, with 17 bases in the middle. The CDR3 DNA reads TGTGCCAGCTCACTGACCACGGGAAACGGGCAGCCCCAGCATTTT. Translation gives CASSLTTGNGQPQHF.

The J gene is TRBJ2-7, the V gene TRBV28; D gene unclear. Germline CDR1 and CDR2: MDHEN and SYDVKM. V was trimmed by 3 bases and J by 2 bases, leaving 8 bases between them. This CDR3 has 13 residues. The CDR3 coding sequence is TGTGCCAGCAGTTTGCCCCCTACCTACGAGCAGTACTTC. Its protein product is CASSLPPTYEQYF.

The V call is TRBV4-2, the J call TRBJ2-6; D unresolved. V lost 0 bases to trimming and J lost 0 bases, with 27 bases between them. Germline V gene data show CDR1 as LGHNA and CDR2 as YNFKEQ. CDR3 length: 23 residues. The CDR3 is CASSQDMELGLHRQSSGANVLTF. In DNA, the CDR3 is TGTGCCAGCAGCCAAGACATGGAGTTGGGCCTCCACCGGCAGTCCTCTGGGGCCAACGTCCTGACTTTC.

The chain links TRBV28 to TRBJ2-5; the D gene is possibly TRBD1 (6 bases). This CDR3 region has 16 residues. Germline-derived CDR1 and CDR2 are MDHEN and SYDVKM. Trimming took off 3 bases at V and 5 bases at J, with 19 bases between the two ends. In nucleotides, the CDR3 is TGTGCCAGCAGTTTGGTCCTTACAGGGAAAAGGGAGACCCAGTACTTC. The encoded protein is CASSLVLTGKRETQYF. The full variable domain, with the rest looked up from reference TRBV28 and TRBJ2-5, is DVKVTQSSRYLVKRTGEKVFLECVQDMDHENMFWYRQDPGLGLRLIYFSYDVKMKEKGDIPEGYSVSREKKERFSLILESASTNQTSMYLCASSLVLTGKRETQYFGPGTRLLVL.

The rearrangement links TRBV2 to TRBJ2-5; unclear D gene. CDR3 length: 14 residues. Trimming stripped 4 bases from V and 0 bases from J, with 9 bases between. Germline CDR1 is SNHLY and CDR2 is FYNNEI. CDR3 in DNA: TGTGCCAGCAGTGGGCCAGCGTACCAAGAGACCCAGTACTTC. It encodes CASSGPAYQETQYF.

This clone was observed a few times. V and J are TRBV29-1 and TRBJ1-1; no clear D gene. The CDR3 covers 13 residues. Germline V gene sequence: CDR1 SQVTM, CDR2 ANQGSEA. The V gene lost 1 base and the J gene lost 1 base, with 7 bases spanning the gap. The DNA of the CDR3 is TGCAGCGTTGAAGGGAAACGGAACACTGAAGCTTTCTTT. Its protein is CSVEGKRNTEAFF.

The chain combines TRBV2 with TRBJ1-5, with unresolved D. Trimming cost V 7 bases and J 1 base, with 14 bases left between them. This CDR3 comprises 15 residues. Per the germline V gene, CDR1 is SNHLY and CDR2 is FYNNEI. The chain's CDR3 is CASTPDTGSNQPQHF. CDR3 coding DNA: TGTGCCAGCACTCCCGACACCGGCAGCAATCAGCCCCAGCATTTT.

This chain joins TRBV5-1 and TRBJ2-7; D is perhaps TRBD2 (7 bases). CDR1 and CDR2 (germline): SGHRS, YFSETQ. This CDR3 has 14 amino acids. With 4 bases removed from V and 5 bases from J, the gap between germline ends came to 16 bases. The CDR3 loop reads CASSPLAGANEQYF. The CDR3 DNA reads TGCGCCAGCAGCCCTTTGGCGGGGGCGAACGAGCAGTACTTC.

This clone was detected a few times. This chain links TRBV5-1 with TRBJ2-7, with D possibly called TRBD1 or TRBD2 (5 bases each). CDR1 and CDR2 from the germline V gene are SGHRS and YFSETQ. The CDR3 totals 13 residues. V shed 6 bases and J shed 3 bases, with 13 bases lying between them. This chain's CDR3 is CASMLLGGYEQYF. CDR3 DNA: TGCGCCAGCATGCTACTTGGGGGCTACGAGCAGTACTTC.

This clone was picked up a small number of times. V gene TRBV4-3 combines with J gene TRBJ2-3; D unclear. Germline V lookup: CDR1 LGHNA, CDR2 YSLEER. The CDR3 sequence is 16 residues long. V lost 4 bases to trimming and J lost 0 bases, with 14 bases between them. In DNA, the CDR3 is TGCGCCAGCAGCCCCCACCCGACACTTAGCACAGATACGCAGTATTTT. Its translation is CASSPHPTLSTDTQYF.

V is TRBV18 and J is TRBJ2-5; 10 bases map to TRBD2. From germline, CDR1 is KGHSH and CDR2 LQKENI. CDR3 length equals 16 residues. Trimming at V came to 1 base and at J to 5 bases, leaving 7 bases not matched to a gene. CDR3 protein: CASSPRSSGSMETQYF. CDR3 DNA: TGTGCCAGCTCACCACGATCTAGCGGGAGTATGGAGACCCAGTACTTC. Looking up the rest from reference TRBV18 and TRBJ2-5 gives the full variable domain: NAGVMQNPRHLVRRRGQEARLRCSPMKGHSHVYWYRQLPEEGLKFMVYLQKENIIDESGMPKERFSAEFPKEGPSILRIQQVVRGDSAAYFCASSPRSSGSMETQYFGPGTRLLVL.

In DNA, the CDR3 is TGTGCCAGCAGCCAGAGCGGGATCAACACAGATACGCAGTATTTT. This sequence encodes CASSQSGINTDTQYF. The V and J genes are TRBV7-6 and TRBJ2-3; the match to TRBD2 covers 7 bases. This CDR3 has 15 residues. Germline lookup yields CDR1 SGHVS and CDR2 FNYEAQ. With 5 bases clipped from V and 2 bases from J, the junction kept 7 bases outside the gene matches.

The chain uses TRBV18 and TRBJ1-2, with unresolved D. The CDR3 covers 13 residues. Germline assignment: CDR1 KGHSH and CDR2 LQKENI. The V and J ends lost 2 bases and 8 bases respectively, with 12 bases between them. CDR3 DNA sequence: TGTGCCAGCTCACCAGATTTGACCACCGGCTACACCTTC. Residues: CASSPDLTTGYTF. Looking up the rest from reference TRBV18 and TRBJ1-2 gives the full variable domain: NAGVMQNPRHLVRRRGQEARLRCSPMKGHSHVYWYRQLPEEGLKFMVYLQKENIIDESGMPKERFSAEFPKEGPSILRIQQVVRGDSAAYFCASSPDLTTGYTFGSGTRLTVV.

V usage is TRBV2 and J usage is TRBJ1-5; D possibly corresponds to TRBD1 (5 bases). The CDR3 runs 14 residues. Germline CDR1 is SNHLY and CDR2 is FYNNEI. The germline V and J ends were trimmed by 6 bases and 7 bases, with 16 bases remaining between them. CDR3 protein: CASSSQGSAQPQHF. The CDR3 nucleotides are TGTGCCAGCAGCTCCCAGGGATCTGCCCAGCCCCAGCATTTT.

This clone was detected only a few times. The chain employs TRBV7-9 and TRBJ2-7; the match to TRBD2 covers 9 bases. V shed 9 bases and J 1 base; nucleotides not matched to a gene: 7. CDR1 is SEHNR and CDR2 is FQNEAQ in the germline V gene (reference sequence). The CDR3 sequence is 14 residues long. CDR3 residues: CARVSGSLSYEQYF. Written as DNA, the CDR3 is TGTGCCAGAGTTAGCGGGAGTCTTTCCTACGAGCAGTACTTC.